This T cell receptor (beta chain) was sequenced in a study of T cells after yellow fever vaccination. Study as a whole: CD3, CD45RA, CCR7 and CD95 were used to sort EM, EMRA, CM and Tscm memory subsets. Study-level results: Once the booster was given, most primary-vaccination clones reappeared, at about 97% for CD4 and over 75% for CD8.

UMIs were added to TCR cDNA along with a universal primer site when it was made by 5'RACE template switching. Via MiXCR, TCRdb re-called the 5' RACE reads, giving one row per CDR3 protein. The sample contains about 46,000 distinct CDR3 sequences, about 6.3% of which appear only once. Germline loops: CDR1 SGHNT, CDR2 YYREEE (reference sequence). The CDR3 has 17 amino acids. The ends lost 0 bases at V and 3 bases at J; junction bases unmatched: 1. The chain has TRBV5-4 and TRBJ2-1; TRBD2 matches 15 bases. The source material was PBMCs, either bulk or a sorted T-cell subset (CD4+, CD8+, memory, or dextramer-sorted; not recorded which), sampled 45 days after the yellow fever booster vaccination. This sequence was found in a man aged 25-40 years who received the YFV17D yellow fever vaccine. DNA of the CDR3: TGTGCCAGCAGCTTGGGGACTAGCGGGAGGGTCTACAATGAGCAGTTCTTC. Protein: CASSLGTSGRVYNEQFF.